The rows below give T cell receptor beta chains drawn from one sample of a study of glioma-infiltrating T cells. MiXCR was run by TCRdb on the multiplex PCR reads, yielding one entry per CDR3 protein. This table has under 200,000 distinct CDR3 sequences, more than 35% appearing once. Specimen: glioma tissue, nonneoplastic brain tissue, or PBMCs (not recorded which). These TCRs come from a human donor with low-grade glioma or glioblastoma, undergoing nonglioma brain surgery, or in good health (not recorded which). The conserved cysteine and the conserved F or W are not part of the CDR3 here. The order of the fields is V gene, CDR3 protein.

TRBV5-4	ASSSPSSRETQY
TRBV18	ASSLIVNTEAF
TRBV20-1	SARVYGGDGYT
TRBV6-1	ASNPDSVSYEQY
TRBV28	ASSSHSGKGENEQY
TRBV20-1	SASLETQY
TRBV20-1	SSRDTFLAGGYEQY
TRBV12-3/TRBV12-4	ASSISGRNEQY
TRBV18	ASSPERRGTVYGYT
TRBV28	ASRPRAGNQETQY